This record looks at one TCR beta chain sequence and its context. The antigen is unknown. Patients with chemo-refractory metastatic non-small-cell lung cancer received focal radiation plus CTLA-4 blockade with ipilimumab. The data belong to a study of radiotherapy plus CTLA-4 blockade in lung cancer. Clones were sequenced by immunoSEQ multiplex PCR, and TCRdb holds only the in-frame ones, with some missing. The repertoire consists of about 62,000 clones, with roughly three quarters occurring once and the leading ten covering 2.9%. Overall study results and limits: Alongside interferon-beta, early blood T cell clone dynamics were reportedly the best predictor of response. Radiotherapy plus ipilimumab was followed by expansion in blood of tumor-derived TCR clones.

Germline CDR1 reads LNHDA; CDR2 reads SQIVND (reference sequence). Trimming removed 6 bases from V and 1 base from J; junction bases left unmatched: 9. The CDR3 length is 17 residues. Specimen: peripheral blood, collected from a patient treated with radiotherapy plus ipilimumab. The chain recombines TRBV19 with TRBJ2-1; 10 bases match TRBD2. The source of this sequence is a human donor with non-small cell lung cancer who had a complete response to radiotherapy plus ipilimumab. The CDR3 loop reads CASRDASGRRSYNEQFF. CDR3 DNA: TGTGCCAGTAGGGACGCTAGCGGGAGAAGGTCCTACAATGAGCAGTTCTTC.